This paragraph covers one T cell receptor beta chain sequence. Its specific antigen is unknown. Qualities for individual bases were not recorded, and no much larger clone is one base off. The source of the sample is a study of T cells in localized non-small cell lung cancer (TCRdb year 2020). A note on the overall study: T cell repertoires of approximately 250 early-stage NSCLC patients were analyzed, with tumors being compared against uninvolved tumor-adjacent lungs. The cohort consisted of around 250 treatment-naive NSCLC patients whose localized lung tumors had been resected. A mean age of approximately 70 years was recorded for the NSCLC patients, of whom 120 to 150 were male and over 100 were female. What the work shows at the level of the full study, not this receptor alone: Higher blood T cell density associated with longer overall survival, while higher adjacent-lung clonality associated with shorter survival. Uninvolved tumor-adjacent lung showed the highest T cell clonality, higher than tumor, which suggests more focused antigenic responses in the uninvolved tumor-adjacent lung. Since the design was exploratory, TCR variables were selected using unadjusted p-values with no false-discovery rate correction. Because multi-region tumor sequencing was not performed, intratumor heterogeneity could not be ruled out. A median of around 57 of the top 100 tumor clones were detected in paired uninvolved adjacent lung, and 28 of these tumor clones were also found among the top 100 clones of the paired uninvolved adjacent lung.

Based on the germline V gene (reference sequence), the CDR1 and CDR2 sequences are LNHDA and SQIVND. The CDR3 runs 15 amino acids, cysteine and phenylalanine included. The entry retains the CDR3 DNA only, 45 bases that are in frame from base 1. V has 3 bases trimmed and J has 2 bases trimmed; junction bases matching no gene number 4. At diagnosis, tumor, uninvolved tumor-adjacent lung and peripheral blood were collected and then preserved as a mix of FFPE and fresh-frozen material. For TCR repertoire profiling, blood samples were analyzed as peripheral blood mononuclear cells. TCR beta CDR3 regions were sequenced from DNA using the immunoSEQ Assay. From the authors' description of their analysis: To compute T cell density, TCR beta template counts were normalized to usable DNA, which was estimated by amplifying housekeeping genes. Using the preseqR package, richness was estimated by extrapolating to 120,000 templates for tissue samples and 400,000 templates for PBMC samples. Clonality was defined by subtracting Pielou's evenness from one. Tissue-enriched TCRs were identified by differential abundance testing using productive amino-acid clonotypes, minimum total count 5 and alpha 0.1. The Jaccard Index and the Morisita Overlap Index were used to measure repertoire overlap between compartments. GLIPH grouped TCR beta CDR3s together with public tetramer-defined viral CDR3s, and a viral motif had to include at least three viral sequences and show V-gene enrichment. TCRdb re-hosts the immuneACCESS table, in-frame sequences only. Its copies lack some clones; in the studies checked, an unresolved V gene accounts for under half of them, and the cause for the rest is not known. V and J calls plus clone size are reproduced from that table; the DNA served to infer D and trimming. The sample table shows tens of thousands of clones, and just under 85% are seen once. Roughly 12% of the sample belongs to the ten largest clones.

Sequences were derived from peripheral blood, sampled before any cancer treatment. The chain employs TRBV19 and TRBJ2-3; a stretch of 8 junction bases matches TRBD2. This clonotype was sampled from a female donor at least 60 years old with stage I lung adenocarcinoma. This receptor has the CDR3 CASSIPAGATDTQYF. The DNA sequence is given as TGTGCCAGTAGTATCCCAGCGGGAGCCACAGATACGCAGTATTTT.